Below, 27 T cell receptor beta chains from the same sample are listed, as sequenced in a study of blood T cell repertoires in COVID-19. TCRdb's copy holds only in-frame clones and misses some; the assay was immunoSEQ multiplex PCR. The sample has 350,000 or so clones, approximately 91% seen once. The specimen sequenced was PBMCs or T cells enriched from blood (not recorded which). The receptors derive from a woman in her twenties or thirties who had been exposed to COVID-19.

This chain links TRBV5-1 with TRBJ1-5; D unresolved. V lost 4 bases, J lost 4 bases, and 12 bases lay in between. The CDR3 contains 14 residues. Germline loops: CDR1 SGHRS, CDR2 YFSETQ. The CDR3 protein is CASSREGLNQPQHF. For the CDR3, the DNA is TGCGCCAGCAGCAGGGAGGGCCTAAATCAGCCCCAGCATTTT.

A single count supports this clone. V gene TRBV24-1 combines with J gene TRBJ1-5; 9 bases are a match to TRBD1. Germline values: CDR1 KGHDR, CDR2 SFDVKD. The V gene end was trimmed by 7 bases and the J gene end by 5 bases; junction bases not matched to a gene: 5. CDR3 length: 14 residues. CDR3 sequence reads: CATRATGGHQPQHF. Here the CDR3 DNA reads TGTGCCACCAGGGCAACAGGGGGCCATCAGCCCCAGCATTTT.

The chain couples TRBV7-9 to TRBJ2-1, with 8 bases that match TRBD2. The CDR3 is 16 amino acids. V shed 5 bases and J 6 bases; nucleotides not matched to a gene: 12. Germline V gives CDR1 SEHNR, CDR2 FQNEAQ (reference sequence). The CDR3 nucleotides read TGTGCCAGCAGCCTAAATTCCGGGACTAGGCGCAATGAGCAGTTCTTC. This sequence encodes CASSLNSGTRRNEQFF.

This clone has just a few counts. The V and J genes are TRBV24-1 and TRBJ1-5; D is ambiguous. CDR3 length: 12 amino acids. Looked up from germline, CDR1 is KGHDR and CDR2 is SFDVKD. Trimming took 6 bases from V and 5 from J, leaving 7 bases between them. DNA of the CDR3: TGTGCCACCAGTAACACCCATCAGCCCCAGCATTTT. It codes for CATSNTHQPQHF.

The table lists this clone with a count of one. J is TRBJ1-6 and V is TRBV5-1; perhaps TRBD1 as D (6 bases). V was clipped by 3 bases and J by 6 bases, with 19 bases between them. This CDR3 spans 17 amino acids. CDR1 and CDR2 from the germline V gene are SGHRS and YFSETQ. The CDR3 sequence is CASSWGHRAPSNSPLHF. As DNA, the CDR3 is TGCGCCAGCAGCTGGGGACATCGGGCCCCCTCTAATTCACCCCTCCACTTT.

The rearrangement joins TRBV29-1 to TRBJ1-1; a weak D match, TRBD1 (6 bases). CDR1 and CDR2 (germline): SQVTM, ANQGSEA. The length of the CDR3 is 12 residues. Trimming left V 3 bases short and J 5 bases short, with 10 bases between. CDR3 region: CSVDPGVTEAFF. The CDR3, as DNA: TGCAGCGTTGATCCAGGGGTTACTGAAGCTTTCTTT.

V gene TRBV6-5 combines with J gene TRBJ1-3; 8 bases fit TRBD1. The CDR3 extends over 12 amino acids. V dropped 6 bases and J dropped 7; count of bases not matched to a gene: 2. Germline assignment: CDR1 MNHEY and CDR2 SVGAGI. The CDR3 region is CASSRTGNTIYF. DNA of the CDR3: TGTGCCAGCAGCAGGACAGGGAACACCATATATTTT.

The CDR3 bases are TGTGCCAGCAGTCCTACGACAGGCCCTGGCATCGAGCAGTACTTC. This sequence encodes CASSPTTGPGIEQYF. The V gene is TRBV9, the J gene TRBJ2-7, with D maybe TRBD1 (6 bases). V was clipped by 5 bases and J by 6 bases, with 21 bases between them. In germline, CDR1 is SGDLS, CDR2 YYNGEE. CDR3 size: 15 residues.

The sample holds a few counts of this clone. This chain connects TRBV6-6 to TRBJ1-6; perhaps TRBD1 as D (5 bases). The CDR3 contains 15 residues. The ends were cut back, 0 bases at V and 5 bases at J, with 8 bases in the middle. Germline CDR1 is MNHNY and CDR2 is SVGAGI (reference sequence). CDR3 residues: CASSYSGRNNSPLHF. The CDR3 coding sequence is TGTGCCAGCAGTTACTCGGGGCGAAATAATTCACCCCTCCACTTT.

The gene calls are TRBV30 and TRBJ1-1; no firm D call. The CDR3 extends over 12 amino acids. Germline V CDR1 and CDR2: GTSNPN, SVGIG (reference sequence). V lost 3 bases, J lost 7 bases, and 12 bases lay in between. CDR3 nucleotides: TGTGCCTGGAGAGGAGGGTCGAGTGAAGCTTTCTTT. This encodes CAWRGGSSEAFF.

This clone has a single count. V and J are TRBV27 and TRBJ1-5, with D perhaps TRBD1 (5 bases). Between the trimmed V and J ends, which lost 5 bases and 1 base, there was a span of 9 bases. CDR3 length: 14 residues. From germline, CDR1 is MNHEY and CDR2 SMNVEV (reference sequence). The DNA of the CDR3 is TGTGCCAGCAGTCAGGGTAGGAGCAATCAGCCCCAGCATTTT. It specifies CASSQGRSNQPQHF.

The chain carries TRBV24-1 and TRBJ2-3; 7 positions agree with TRBD2. J gave up 1 base and V 10 bases, and 7 bases lay outside the gene matches. Germline V lookup: CDR1 KGHDR, CDR2 SFDVKD. This CDR3 has 14 amino acids. CDR3 bases: TGTGCCACAAGCGGGAAGACAGGCACAGATACGCAGTATTTT. This translates into CATSGKTGTDTQYF.

DNA for the CDR3: TGTGCCAGTTGGGACAGGGGTGAAAAACTGTTTTTT. Protein product: CASWDRGEKLFF. The J gene is TRBJ1-4, the V gene TRBV19; TRBD1 aligns across 10 bases. After removal of 8 bases from V and 7 bases from J, the junction contained 1 base not matched to a gene. Germline V lookup: CDR1 LNHDA, CDR2 SQIVND (reference sequence). This CDR3 comprises 12 residues. The variable domain in full, completed from reference TRBV19 and TRBJ1-4, reads DGGITQSPKYLFRKEGQNVTLSCEQNLNHDAMYWYRQDPGQGLRLIYYSQIVNDFQKGDIAEGYSVSREKKESFPLTVTSAQKNPTAFYLCASWDRGEKLFFGSGTQLSVL.

The chain links TRBV6-2 or TRBV6-3 to TRBJ2-7; the D is unclear. In germline, CDR1 is MNHEY, CDR2 SVGEGT. This CDR3 contains 16 residues. Between the trimmed V and J ends, which lost 0 bases and 0 bases, there was a span of 12 bases. This CDR3 reads CASSYSALSGSYEQYF. The DNA for the CDR3 is TGTGCCAGCAGTTACTCGGCACTATCGGGCTCCTACGAGCAGTACTTC.

The chain recombines TRBV28 with TRBJ1-2, with D perhaps TRBD1 (5 bases). In germline, CDR1 is MDHEN, CDR2 SYDVKM. Trimming stripped 3 bases from V and 8 bases from J, with 10 bases between. The CDR3 totals 12 residues. The CDR3 loop is CASSFGGEGYTF. The CDR3 coding sequence is TGTGCCAGCAGTTTCGGGGGAGAGGGCTACACCTTC.

The chain uses TRBV19 and TRBJ1-2, with 10 bases that match TRBD1. Trimming at V came to 8 bases and at J to 6 bases, leaving 15 bases not matched to a gene. The CDR3 runs to 16 residues. Germline values: CDR1 LNHDA, CDR2 SQIVND (reference sequence). This CDR3 is CASRYAPGQGVHGYTF. The CDR3, as DNA: TGTGCCAGTCGATACGCCCCCGGACAGGGGGTTCATGGCTACACCTTC.

V and J are TRBV28 and TRBJ2-7; tentatively, D is TRBD1 (5 bases). This CDR3 spans 13 amino acids. Germline CDR1 MDHEN, CDR2 SYDVKM. V lost 6 bases, J lost 2 bases, and 11 bases lay in between. CDR3 in amino acids: CASSRVGTYEQYF. Written as DNA, the CDR3 is TGTGCCAGCAGCAGGGTTGGGACCTACGAGCAGTACTTC.

J is TRBJ1-5 and V is TRBV28, with TRBD1 identical over 7 bases. J was trimmed by 4 bases and V by 7 bases; bases with no gene match: 10. The length of the CDR3 is 15 residues. CDR1 and CDR2 (germline): MDHEN, SYDVKM. In nucleotides, the CDR3 is TGTGCCAGCATTCTGGGGGCAGGGGGAAATCAGCCCCAGCATTTT. Protein sequence: CASILGAGGNQPQHF.

The V call is TRBV11-3, the J call TRBJ1-2; D uncertain. V was cut by 0 bases and J by 1 base, with 15 bases left in between. CDR3 length: 17 residues. The germline V gene encodes CDR1 SGHNT and CDR2 YENEEA. The CDR3: CASSLDGFGGNNYGYTF. CDR3 coding DNA: TGTGCCAGCAGCTTAGATGGGTTCGGAGGGAATAACTATGGCTACACCTTC.

The V call is TRBV27, the J call TRBJ2-7; 12 positions match TRBD1. CDR1 is MNHEY and CDR2 is SMNVEV in the germline V gene (reference sequence). Germline trimming cut 8 bases from V and 6 bases from J; bases unmatched to any gene: 5. CDR3 length: 13 amino acids. Written as DNA, the CDR3 is TGTGCCAGCCTGGGGACAGGGGGCTCCGAGCAGTACTTC. Its translation is CASLGTGGSEQYF.

The rearrangement links TRBV28 to TRBJ2-1; 7 bases match TRBD1. Unmatched junction bases numbered 8, after V lost 9 bases and J lost 0 bases. Germline V CDR1 and CDR2: MDHEN, SYDVKM. This CDR3 has 15 amino acids. CDR3 region: CASQYTGASYNEQFF. CDR3 nucleotide sequence: TGTGCCAGTCAATACACAGGGGCCTCCTACAATGAGCAGTTCTTC. The variable domain in full, completed from reference TRBV28 and TRBJ2-1, reads DVKVTQSSRYLVKRTGEKVFLECVQDMDHENMFWYRQDPGLGLRLIYFSYDVKMKEKGDIPEGYSVSREKKERFSLILESASTNQTSMYLCASQYTGASYNEQFFGPGTRLTVL.

The V call is TRBV12-3 or TRBV12-4, the J call TRBJ1-2, with unresolved D. This CDR3 region has 13 residues. V lost 5 bases and J lost 4, with 11 bases in between. CDR3: CASSPRLIYGYTF. In DNA form, the CDR3 reads TGTGCCAGCAGTCCGCGACTCATCTATGGCTACACCTTC.

This chain links TRBV9 with TRBJ2-1, with 11 bases aligning to TRBD2. The CDR3 is 15 residues long. Germline V gene data show CDR1 as SGDLS and CDR2 as YYNGEE. Trimming removed 2 bases from V and 9 bases from J; junction bases left unmatched: 7. CDR3 amino acids: CASSVSASGGSEQFF. CDR3 coding DNA: TGTGCCAGCAGCGTGTCGGCTAGCGGGGGGAGTGAGCAGTTCTTC.

The rearrangement joins TRBV19 to TRBJ2-5; D might be TRBD1 (6 bases). This CDR3 region has 15 residues. Germline values: CDR1 LNHDA, CDR2 SQIVND (reference sequence). The V end lost 3 bases, the J end lost 0 bases, and 11 bases lay between the germline ends. CDR3 in DNA: TGTGCCAGTAGTATCTCGGGGACATACCAAGAGACCCAGTACTTC. It specifies CASSISGTYQETQYF.

This sequence joins TRBV7-7 and TRBJ2-1; 12 nucleotides agree with TRBD2. V gave up 4 bases and J gave up 4 bases; unmatched junction bases: 2. Germline V gene data show CDR1 as SSHAT and CDR2 as FNYEAQ (reference sequence). The CDR3 runs to 15 residues. The CDR3 region is CASSSGTSGYNEQFF. The CDR3 DNA reads as TGTGCCAGCAGCTCCGGGACTAGCGGGTACAATGAGCAGTTCTTC.

The gene calls are TRBV11-2 and TRBJ1-3; 8 positions match TRBD1. CDR3 size: 14 residues. The germline V gene has CDR1 SGHAT and CDR2 FQNNGV. The trim removed 5 bases at V and 9 bases at J, leaving 9 bases unmatched. CDR3 sequence (DNA): TGTGCCAGCAGCCCCGGGACAGGTTTTTCCACCATATATTTT. Translated: CASSPGTGFSTIYF.

V gene TRBV19 combines with J gene TRBJ1-5; 10 bases are a match to TRBD1. Looked up from germline, CDR1 is LNHDA and CDR2 is SQIVND (reference sequence). CDR3 length: 16 residues. V was clipped by 3 bases and J by 3 bases; unmatched bases: 5. CDR3 DNA: TGTGCCAGTAGTATGAGACAGGGGGCGATCAATCAGCCCCAGCATTTT. Protein product: CASSMRQGAINQPQHF.